This TCR beta chain was recorded in a study of cytomegalovirus exposure and HLA in healthy donors. As for this clone: What it recognizes is unknown.

Trimming shortened V by 0 bases and J by 5 bases, and 17 bases separated the two germline ends. CDR3 length: 16 residues. Germline CDR1 and CDR2: LNHNV and YYDKDF (reference sequence). Clones were read by immunoSEQ multiplex PCR, and TCRdb kept only the in-frame ones, dropping some. In the table there are around 60,000 clones, 90% to 97% of which are singletons. Study observations and caveats: Both high specificity and high sensitivity reportedly marked the classifier's diagnosis of cytomegalovirus status. The tendency of first-cohort TCR clusters to co-occur in the 110 or so validation repertoires emerged from a later analysis.

The receptor comes from a woman between 18 and 29 years old in good health and CMV-seronegative. Sequencing input: PBMCs. The rearrangement joins TRBV15 to TRBJ2-7; D possibly corresponds to TRBD1 (5 bases). For the CDR3, the DNA is TGTGCCACCAGCAGAGATCTGGTGTGGCAGGGCCACGAGCAGTACTTC. Protein: CATSRDLVWQGHEQYF.